These 28 T cell receptor beta chains originate from one sample sequenced in a study of CD4 T cells in relation to SARS-CoV-2 and coronaviruses. Their target antigens are unknown. Method: immunoSEQ multiplex PCR; TCRdb's copy keeps in-frame clones and lacks some. The data contain tens of thousands of clones, 77% of them singletons. The material sequenced was memory CD4+ T cells from PBMCs, cultured in vitro. The receptors originated from an adult with COVID-19.

V gene TRBV19 combines with J gene TRBJ1-5; perhaps TRBD1 as D (5 bases). V shed 7 bases and J shed 0 bases, with 13 bases lying between them. This CDR3 is built from 15 residues. Germline loops: CDR1 LNHDA, CDR2 SQIVND (reference sequence). The CDR3, as DNA: TGTGCCAGTAAGACAGACGACTATAGCAATCAGCCCCAGCATTTT. Its protein is CASKTDDYSNQPQHF.

This sequence joins TRBV3-1 (or the pseudogene TRBV3-2) and TRBJ2-2, with a possible D match to TRBD2 (6 bases). Trimming shortened V by 4 bases and J by 5 bases, and 8 bases separated the two germline ends. Germline lookup yields CDR1 LGHDT and CDR2 YNNKEL (reference sequence). The length of the CDR3 is 13 residues. Here the CDR3 DNA reads TGTGCCAGCAGCCTCCGGGGGACCGGGGAGCTGTTTTTT. Residues: CASSLRGTGELFF.

This sequence joins TRBV5-4 and TRBJ1-2; D gene ambiguous. In germline, CDR1 is SGHNT, CDR2 YYREEE (reference sequence). CDR3 length: 14 residues. V gave up 3 bases and J gave up 8 bases, with 17 bases separating them. The CDR3 loop reads CASSYDLLQIGYTF. The CDR3 coding sequence is TGTGCCAGCAGCTACGATTTATTACAGATCGGCTACACCTTC.

V and J are TRBV5-4 and TRBJ2-2; D unresolved. V was trimmed by 3 bases and J by 2 bases, leaving 5 bases between them. This CDR3 spans 13 amino acids. CDR1 SGHNT and CDR2 YYREEE come from the germline V gene (reference sequence). CDR3 DNA sequence: TGTGCCAGCAGCTCCCAAAACACCGGGGAGCTGTTTTTT. This codes for CASSSQNTGELFF.

This clone turned up a few times. The rearrangement joins TRBV5-6 to TRBJ2-7, with D unclear. Trimming left V 5 bases short and J 1 base short, with 10 bases between. Germline loops: CDR1 SGHDT, CDR2 YYEEEE. This CDR3 region has 13 residues. CDR3 in amino acids: CASSVTSSYEQYF. In nucleotides, the CDR3 is TGTGCCAGCAGTGTCACTTCTTCCTACGAGCAGTACTTC. The whole variable domain, filled in from reference TRBV5-6 and TRBJ2-7, reads DAGVTQSPTHLIKTRGQQVTLRCSPKSGHDTVSWYQQALGQGPQFIFQYYEEEERQRGNFPDRFSGHQFPNYSSELNVNALLLGDSALYLCASSVTSSYEQYFGPGTRLTVT.

This clone was seen once. The chain links TRBV6-5 to TRBJ2-3, with D hard to call. This CDR3 contains 15 residues. V lost 2 bases and J lost 2, with 11 bases in between. Germline V gene sequence: CDR1 MNHEY, CDR2 SVGAGI. This chain's CDR3 is CASSYGVLDTDTQYF. The DNA for the CDR3 is TGTGCCAGCAGTTACGGGGTGTTGGACACAGATACGCAGTATTTT.

This rearrangement joins TRBV7-8 to TRBJ2-5, with TRBD1 matching over 7 bases. The CDR3 has 14 amino acids. Germline CDR1 and CDR2: SGHVS and FQNEAQ. Losses at the gene ends were 5 bases for V and 4 bases for J; bases not matched to a gene: 7. This CDR3 reads CASSLDRVGETQYF. The CDR3 DNA follows: TGTGCCAGCAGCCTAGACAGGGTGGGAGAGACCCAGTACTTC.

The chain couples TRBV30 to TRBJ2-6; D call uncertain. Germline V gives CDR1 GTSNPN, CDR2 SVGIG (reference sequence). Trimming pared 0 bases from V and 3 bases from J, leaving 9 bases between. The CDR3 runs 15 residues. CDR3 DNA: TGTGCCTGGAGTGTTAAGGGCTTTGGGGCCAACGTCCTGACTTTC. Translation: CAWSVKGFGANVLTF.

The V call is TRBV10-3, the J call TRBJ2-7; 8 bases fit TRBD2. Trimming removed 7 bases from V and 5 bases from J; junction bases left unmatched: 13. Germline assignment: CDR1 ENHRY and CDR2 SYGVKD. This CDR3 is 15 amino acids long. CDR3 region: CAIMSGGPSVHEQYF. CDR3 DNA sequence: TGTGCCATCATGTCGGGAGGGCCCTCAGTACACGAGCAGTACTTC.

The chain has TRBV2 and TRBJ2-7, with a possible D match to TRBD2 (6 bases). Germline values: CDR1 SNHLY, CDR2 FYNNEI. V was clipped by 4 bases and J by 3 bases, with 13 bases between them. There are 14 residues in the CDR3. This CDR3 reads CASSVASENYEQYF. The CDR3 coding sequence is TGTGCCAGCAGTGTGGCTAGCGAGAACTACGAGCAGTACTTC.

V gene TRBV6-7 combines with J gene TRBJ2-5; 8 bases are a match to TRBD2. TRBV6-7 is recorded as an ORF, its role being uncertain. The CDR3 is made up of 19 amino acids. V was clipped by 7 bases and J by 4 bases; unmatched bases: 23. The CDR3 loop is CASTPSPLGLAKRGETQYF. In DNA, the CDR3 is TGTGCCAGCACCCCCTCCCCGTTAGGACTAGCTAAAAGAGGAGAGACCCAGTACTTC.

The chain has TRBV3-1 (or the pseudogene TRBV3-2) and TRBJ2-2, with 7 nucleotides matching TRBD1. The CDR3 is made up of 18 amino acids. J was trimmed by 4 bases and V by 0 bases; bases with no gene match: 11. CDR1 and CDR2 from the germline V gene are LGHDT and YNNKEL (reference sequence). The CDR3 DNA reads as TGTGCCAGCAGCCAAGATAGGAGACAGGGACGACGCACCGGGGAGCTGTTTTTT. Translation gives CASSQDRRQGRRTGELFF.

Here the CDR3 DNA reads TGTGCCAGCACCTGGGACAGGACTCCCCATGGCTACACCTTC. Translating gives CASTWDRTPHGYTF. The rearrangement uses TRBV5-4 and TRBJ1-2, with 8 bases aligning to TRBD1. V was pared by 6 bases and J by 6 bases, with 10 bases of the junction left unmatched. This CDR3 is 14 amino acids long. Germline V CDR1 and CDR2: SGHNT, YYREEE (reference sequence). The full variable domain, with the rest looked up from reference TRBV5-4 and TRBJ1-2, is ETGVTQSPTHLIKTRGQQVTLRCSSQSGHNTVSWYQQALGQGPQFIFQYYREEENGRGNFPPRFSGLQFPNYSSELNVNALELDDSALYLCASTWDRTPHGYTFGSGTRLTVV.

This sequence joins TRBV28 and TRBJ1-1; a possible D gene is TRBD1 (6 bases). The CDR3 sequence is 16 residues long. Trimming took 5 bases from V and 4 from J, leaving 20 bases between them. Germline loops: CDR1 MDHEN, CDR2 SYDVKM. CDR3 in DNA: TGTGCCAGCAGTCCCAGTTTGGGGGGCGATTCCACTGAAGCTTTCTTT. It specifies CASSPSLGGDSTEAFF. Filled out from reference TRBV28 and TRBJ1-1, the complete variable domain reads DVKVTQSSRYLVKRTGEKVFLECVQDMDHENMFWYRQDPGLGLRLIYFSYDVKMKEKGDIPEGYSVSREKKERFSLILESASTNQTSMYLCASSPSLGGDSTEAFFGQGTRLTVV.

This clone showed up just a few times. The CDR3 coding sequence is TGTGCCAGCAGCCCTCAGGGTTCTGGAAACACCATATATTTT. Its protein product is CASSPQGSGNTIYF. The chain combines TRBV4-2 with TRBJ1-3; tentative D call: TRBD1 (5 bases). CDR3 size: 14 residues. Trimming took off 4 bases at V and 1 base at J, with 8 bases between the two ends. Germline assignment: CDR1 LGHNA and CDR2 YNFKEQ.

This clone was observed a few times. The CDR3 sequence is CSVGLAVRNEQFF. The DNA of the CDR3 is TGCAGCGTTGGACTAGCGGTGAGGAATGAGCAGTTCTTC. The chain recombines TRBV29-1 with TRBJ2-1; 9 bases align to TRBD2. CDR1 SQVTM and CDR2 ANQGSEA come from the germline V gene. CDR3 length equals 13 residues. Unmatched junction bases numbered 5, after V lost 4 bases and J lost 7 bases.

This clone came up once. V and J are TRBV20-1 and TRBJ1-1; TRBD1 aligns across 7 bases. V trimming: 3 bases; J trimming: 1 base; junction bases outside the gene matches: 5. Germline loops: CDR1 DFQATT, CDR2 SNEGSKA (reference sequence). The CDR3 is 14 amino acids. Here the CDR3 DNA reads TGCAGTGCTAGTGGGGGACAGTCGAACACTGAAGCTTTCTTT. Protein sequence: CSASGGQSNTEAFF.

The chain is built from TRBV30 and TRBJ2-3; 9 bases match TRBD1. The CDR3 covers 15 residues. Germline CDR1 GTSNPN, CDR2 SVGIG (reference sequence). The ends lost 0 bases at V and 3 bases at J; junction bases unmatched: 4. The chain's CDR3 is CAWSVGGTGTDTQYF. CDR3 DNA: TGTGCCTGGAGTGTCGGGGGGACAGGGACAGATACGCAGTATTTT. Drawing the rest from reference TRBV30 and TRBJ2-3, the complete variable domain is SQTIHQWPATLVQPVGSPLSLECTVEGTSNPNLYWYRQAAGRGLQLLFYSVGIGQISSEVPQNLSASRPQDRQFILSSKKLLLSDSGFYLCAWSVGGTGTDTQYFGPGTRLTVL.

The chain carries TRBV7-9 and TRBJ2-3; 8 bases line up with TRBD1. Germline V gene sequence: CDR1 SEHNR, CDR2 FQNEAQ (reference sequence). Trimming cost V 5 bases and J 4 bases; bases outside gene matches: 11. This CDR3 contains 16 residues. The CDR3 bases are TGTGCCAGCAGCCCTCGGGCAGGGGGCCATCCAGATACGCAGTATTTT. As protein: CASSPRAGGHPDTQYF.

In this sample, this clone turned up a few times. The V gene is TRBV19, the J gene TRBJ1-5; D remains ambiguous. CDR1 LNHDA and CDR2 SQIVND come from the germline V gene (reference sequence). V lost 4 bases to trimming and J lost 1 base, with 14 bases between them. The CDR3 has 16 residues. The CDR3 DNA reads TGTGCCAGTAGTACCCAGCCCCGAGCCAGCAATCAGCCCCAGCATTTT. This gives the protein CASSTQPRASNQPQHF.

This clone was detected only a few times. The chain couples TRBV5-1 to TRBJ2-6; maybe TRBD1 (6 bases). This CDR3 region has 16 residues. Germline values: CDR1 SGHRS, CDR2 YFSETQ. Trimming removed 0 bases at V and 2 bases at J, with 9 bases between. CDR3 amino acids: CASSLETGPGANVLTF. For the CDR3, the DNA is TGCGCCAGCAGCTTGGAGACAGGCCCTGGGGCCAACGTCCTGACTTTC.

This clone has a single count. Germline is not matched at one junction end, which may reflect a read error. V gene TRBV29-1 combines with J gene TRBJ1-1, with D unclear. Germline V gene data show CDR1 as SQVTM and CDR2 as ANQGSEA. CDR3 length: 13 residues. The chain's CDR3 is CSVQETTNTEAFF. As DNA, the CDR3 is TGCAGCGTTCAAGAGACGACGAACACTGAAGCTTTCTTT.

CDR3 region: CATFGGRTDTQYF. The CDR3 DNA follows: TGTGCCACCTTTGGGGGGAGGACAGATACGCAGTATTTT. The chain carries TRBV6-6 and TRBJ2-3, with D perhaps matching TRBD2 (6 bases). Germline values: CDR1 MNHNY, CDR2 SVGAGI (reference sequence). V dropped 10 bases and J dropped 3 bases, with 14 bases sitting between them. The CDR3 runs 13 residues.

The chain carries TRBV3-1 (or the pseudogene TRBV3-2) and TRBJ2-3, with D hard to call. Germline CDR1 and CDR2: LGHDT and YNNKEL (reference sequence). Deletions cut 4 bases from V and 0 bases from J, with 11 bases between. This CDR3 comprises 15 residues. CDR3 residues: CASSLLSFSTDTQYF. CDR3 DNA: TGTGCCAGCAGCCTACTAAGCTTTAGCACAGATACGCAGTATTTT.

The rearrangement links TRBV7-9 to TRBJ2-5; D gene uncertain. This CDR3 comprises 12 residues. Trimming took off 4 bases at V and 5 bases at J, with 8 bases between the two ends. The germline gives CDR1 SEHNR, CDR2 FQNEAQ (reference sequence). The CDR3 loop is CASSSLRETQYF. CDR3 in DNA: TGTGCCAGCAGCTCCCTGAGGGAGACCCAGTACTTC.

The CDR3 region has the DNA TGTGCCAGCAGCTTAGTTCGCAGGCTGCGAAACTCCTACAATGAGCAGTTCTTC. This translates into CASSLVRRLRNSYNEQFF. The J gene is TRBJ2-1, the V gene TRBV7-2; unclear D gene. Germline V gene lookup returns CDR1 SGHTA and CDR2 FQGNSA. The CDR3 extends over 18 amino acids. V lost 1 base and J 0 bases, leaving 16 bases between the germline ends.

The chain combines TRBV6-2 or TRBV6-3 with TRBJ2-2; D ambiguous. Germline assignment: CDR1 MNHEY and CDR2 SVGEGT. CDR3 length: 14 amino acids. V was clipped by 0 bases and J by 1 base, with 3 bases between them. The DNA of the CDR3 is TGTGCCAGCAGTTACTCGTGGAACACCGGGGAGCTGTTTTTT. It translates to CASSYSWNTGELFF.

The chain is built from TRBV27 and TRBJ2-5; 8 bases match TRBD1. Germline CDR1 is MNHEY and CDR2 is SMNVEV (reference sequence). The J segment lost 2 bases and the V segment lost 5 bases, leaving 7 bases of the junction unmatched. This CDR3 comprises 15 residues. CDR3 amino acids: CASSPRTGKQETQYF. The CDR3 region has the DNA TGTGCCAGCAGTCCCCGGACAGGGAAACAAGAGACCCAGTACTTC.